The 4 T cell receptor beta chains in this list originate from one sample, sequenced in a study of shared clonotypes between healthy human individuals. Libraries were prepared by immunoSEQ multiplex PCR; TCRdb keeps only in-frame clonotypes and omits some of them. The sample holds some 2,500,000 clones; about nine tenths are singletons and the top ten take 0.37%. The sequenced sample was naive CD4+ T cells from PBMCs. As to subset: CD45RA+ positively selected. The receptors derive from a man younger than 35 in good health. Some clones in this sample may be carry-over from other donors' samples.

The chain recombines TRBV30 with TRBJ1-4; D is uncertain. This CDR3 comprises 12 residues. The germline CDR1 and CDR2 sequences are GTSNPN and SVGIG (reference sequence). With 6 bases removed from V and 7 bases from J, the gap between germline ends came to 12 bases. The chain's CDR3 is CACNGRLEKLFF. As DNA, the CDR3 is TGTGCCTGTAATGGAAGACTTGAAAAACTGTTTTTT.

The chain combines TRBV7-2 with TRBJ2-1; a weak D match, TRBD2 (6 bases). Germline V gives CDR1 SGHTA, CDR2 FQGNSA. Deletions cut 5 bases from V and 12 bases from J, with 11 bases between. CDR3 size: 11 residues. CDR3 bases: TGTGCCAGCAGCCCTTGGGGGGTGCAGTTCTTC. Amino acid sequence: CASSPWGVQFF. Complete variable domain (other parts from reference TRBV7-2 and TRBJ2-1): GAGVSQSPSNKVTEKGKDVELRCDPISGHTALYWYRQSLGQGLEFLIYFQGNSAPDKSGLPSDRFSAERTGGSVSTLTIQRTQQEDSAVYLCASSPWGVQFFGPGTRLTVL.

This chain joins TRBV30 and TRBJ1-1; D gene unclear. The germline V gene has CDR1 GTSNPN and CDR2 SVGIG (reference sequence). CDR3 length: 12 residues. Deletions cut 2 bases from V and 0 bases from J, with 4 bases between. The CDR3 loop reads CAWSSLNTEAFF. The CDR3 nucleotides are TGTGCCTGGAGTTCACTGAACACTGAAGCTTTCTTT.

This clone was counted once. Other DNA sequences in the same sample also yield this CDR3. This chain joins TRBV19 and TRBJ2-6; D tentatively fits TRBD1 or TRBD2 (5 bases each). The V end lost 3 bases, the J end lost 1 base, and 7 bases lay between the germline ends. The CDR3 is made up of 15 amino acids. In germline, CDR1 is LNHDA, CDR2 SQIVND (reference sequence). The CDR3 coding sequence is TGTGCCAGTAGTATTGAGGGGTCTGGGGCCAACGTCCTGACTTTC. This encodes CASSIEGSGANVLTF. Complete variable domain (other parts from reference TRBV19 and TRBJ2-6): DGGITQSPKYLFRKEGQNVTLSCEQNLNHDAMYWYRQDPGQGLRLIYYSQIVNDFQKGDIAEGYSVSREKKESFPLTVTSAQKNPTAFYLCASSIEGSGANVLTFGAGSRLTVL.